This T cell receptor (beta chain) emerged from a study of OX40 agonist ivuxolimab in advanced cancers. Regarding the study in general: The costimulatory receptor OX40 (CD134) was targeted by ivuxolimab, a fully human IgG2 agonistic monoclonal antibody. A male proportion of 75% to 85% and a mean age of 60 years, ranging from about 23 to 90, were recorded for the dose-escalation cohort. The monotherapy dose-escalation portion (N of about 52 patients) of the phase I ivuxolimab trial is reported in the paper. Prior anti-PD-1, anti-PD-L1 or anti-CTLA-4 therapy was permitted, and 40% to 50% of dose-escalation patients had received checkpoint inhibitors. Three dose-escalation patients achieved partial responses, one with hepatocellular carcinoma and two with cutaneous melanoma. Among the approximately 50 dose-escalation patients, about 19 had hepatocellular carcinoma, 15 melanoma, 9 renal cell carcinoma and 9 head and neck cancer. The purpose of peripheral TCRbeta sequencing was to test whether ivuxolimab changed TCR sequence diversity and led to clonal T-cell expansion. Intravenous ivuxolimab was administered to patients every 2 weeks at six dose levels: 0.01, 0.1, 0.3, 1.5, 3 and 10 mg/kg. The research as a whole found: Low levels of normalized T-cell clonal expansion were also shown by some nonresponding patients. At doses from 0.1 to 3.0 mg/kg, clonal expansion was seen in both CD4+ and CD8+ blood T cells between baseline and week 6. Which antigens the clonally expanded peripheral T cells were specific for was not determined. In partial responders in the 0.1-3.0 mg/kg groups, normalized peripheral clonal expansion was found to be among the lowest, especially among CD8+ T cells. After ivuxolimab, expanded clones were on average more numerous among CD8+ T cells than among CD4+ T cells.

To sequence the TCRbeta CDR3 region, genomic DNA was isolated from the sorted cells. TCRbeta CDR3 regions were sequenced using the immunoSEQ Assay. This immuneACCESS table, as held by TCRdb, lists in-frame sequences with V and J called but not all clones. Of the missing ones, under half trace to an unresolved V gene in checked studies; the others have no known cause. This sample lists about 120,000 clones; approximately 92% were detected once. The top ten hold 0.55% of the sample. The CDR3, cysteine through phenylalanine, is 13 amino acids long. Left in the record is the CDR3 DNA by itself, 39 bases read in frame from the first base. V and J lose 1 base and 4 bases, and a span of 5 bases separates them. Reading the germline V gene (reference sequence) gives CDR1 LNHDA and CDR2 SQIVND. Of note for this clone: What antigen it recognizes has not been identified. Base qualities were left out, and no much larger clone turns up one base away.

Patients with autoimmune disease history or receiving systemic immunosuppression were excluded from the trial. Peripheral blood for TCR sequencing was collected from all dose cohorts at baseline, on cycle 4 day 1, and on cycle 7 day 1. The samples were taken from a phase I, first-in-human, multicenter, open-label dose-escalation trial of ivuxolimab. Adults with locally advanced or metastatic melanoma, renal cell carcinoma, hepatocellular carcinoma or head and neck squamous cell carcinoma were enrolled in the trial. Before TCR sequencing, CD4+ and CD8+ T cells were separately sorted from peripheral blood.

The sample consisted of CD4+ or CD8+ T cells sorted from blood, taken in a trial of the OX40 agonist ivuxolimab. Recombination connected TRBV19 to TRBJ1-5, with no confident D gene call. The source of this sequence is an adult with an advanced solid tumor such as melanoma, head and neck, liver or kidney cancer. This receptor carries the CDR3 CASSIAENQPQHF. The DNA sequence follows: TGTGCCAGTAGTATAGCCGAGAATCAGCCCCAGCATTTT.